Below, one T cell receptor beta chain is given with its context. This entry comes from a study of cytomegalovirus exposure and HLA in healthy donors. CDR3 length equals 14 residues. Germline CDR1 and CDR2: SNHLY and FYNNEI. With 2 bases removed from V and 5 bases from J, the gap between germline ends came to 12 bases. This PCR relied on a set of 60 Vbeta primers and 13 Jbeta primers. The repertoire was sequenced with immunoSEQ multiplex PCR; TCRdb's copy has only in-frame clones and lacks some. The sample contains around 140,000 clones, approximately 79% of which appear only once. This TCR was recovered from a male donor in good health and CMV-seronegative. The chain links TRBV2 to TRBJ2-5; no definite D call. Sequencing was done on a sample of PBMCs. CDR3 amino acids: CASSEIGRSETQYF. The CDR3 DNA follows: TGTGCCAGCAGTGAAATTGGTAGATCCGAGACCCAGTACTTC.